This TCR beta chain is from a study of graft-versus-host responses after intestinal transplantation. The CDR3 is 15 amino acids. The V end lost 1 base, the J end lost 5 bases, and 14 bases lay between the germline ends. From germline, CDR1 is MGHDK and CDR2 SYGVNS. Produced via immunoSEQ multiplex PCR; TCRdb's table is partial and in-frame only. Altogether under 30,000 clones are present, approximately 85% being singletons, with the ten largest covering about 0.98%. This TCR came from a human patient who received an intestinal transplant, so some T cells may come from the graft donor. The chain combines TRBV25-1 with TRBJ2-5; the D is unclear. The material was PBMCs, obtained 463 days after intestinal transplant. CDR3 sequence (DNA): TGTGCCAGCAGTGAATCGGGCAGTTACCTCGAGACCCAGTACTTC. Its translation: CASSESGSYLETQYF.